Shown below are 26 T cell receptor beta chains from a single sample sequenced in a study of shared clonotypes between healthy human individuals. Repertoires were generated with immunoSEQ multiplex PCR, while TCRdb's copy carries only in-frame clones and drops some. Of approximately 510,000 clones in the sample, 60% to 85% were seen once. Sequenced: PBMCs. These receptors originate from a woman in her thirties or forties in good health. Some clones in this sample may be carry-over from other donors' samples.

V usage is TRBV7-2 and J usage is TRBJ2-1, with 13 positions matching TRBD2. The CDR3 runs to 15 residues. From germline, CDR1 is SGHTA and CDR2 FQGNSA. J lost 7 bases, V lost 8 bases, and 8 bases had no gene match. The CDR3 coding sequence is TGTGCCAGCTCACCCCCGGGACTAGCGGGAAATGAGCAGTTCTTC. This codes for CASSPPGLAGNEQFF.

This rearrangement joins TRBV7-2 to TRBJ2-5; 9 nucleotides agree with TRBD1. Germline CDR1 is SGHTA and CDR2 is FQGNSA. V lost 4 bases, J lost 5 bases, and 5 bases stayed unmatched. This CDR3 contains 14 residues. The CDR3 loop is CASSSPGQGETQYF. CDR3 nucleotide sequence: TGTGCCAGCAGCTCCCCCGGACAGGGGGAGACCCAGTACTTC.

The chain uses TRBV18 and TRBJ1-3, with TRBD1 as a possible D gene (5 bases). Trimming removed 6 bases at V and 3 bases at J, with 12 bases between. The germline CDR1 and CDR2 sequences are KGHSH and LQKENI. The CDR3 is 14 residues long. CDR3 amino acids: CASSGGTDGNTIYF. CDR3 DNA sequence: TGTGCCAGCTCCGGCGGGACTGATGGAAACACCATATATTTT.

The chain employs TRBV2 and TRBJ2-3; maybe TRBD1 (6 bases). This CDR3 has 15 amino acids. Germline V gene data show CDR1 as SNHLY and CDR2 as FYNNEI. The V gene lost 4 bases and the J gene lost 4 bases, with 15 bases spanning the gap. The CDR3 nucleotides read TGTGCCAGCAGTGTGAGGTCAGGGGTGTCAGATACGCAGTATTTT. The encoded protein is CASSVRSGVSDTQYF.

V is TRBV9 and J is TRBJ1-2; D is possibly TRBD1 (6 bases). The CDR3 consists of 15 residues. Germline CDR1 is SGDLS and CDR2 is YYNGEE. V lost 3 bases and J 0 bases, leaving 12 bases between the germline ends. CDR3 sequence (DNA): TGTGCCAGCAGCGCACAGGGACCAGCTAACTATGGCTACACCTTC. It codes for CASSAQGPANYGYTF. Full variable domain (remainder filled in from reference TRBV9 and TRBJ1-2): DSGVTQTPKHLITATGQRVTLRCSPRSGDLSVYWYQQSLDQGLQFLIQYYNGEERAKGNILERFSAQQFPDLHSELNLSSLELGDSALYFCASSAQGPANYGYTFGSGTRLTVV.

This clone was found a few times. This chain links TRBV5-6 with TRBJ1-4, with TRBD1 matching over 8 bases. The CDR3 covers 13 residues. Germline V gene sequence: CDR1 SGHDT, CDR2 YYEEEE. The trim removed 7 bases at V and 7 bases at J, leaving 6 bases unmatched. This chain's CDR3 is CASAQGASEKLFF. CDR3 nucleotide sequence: TGTGCCAGCGCGCAGGGGGCGAGTGAAAAACTGTTTTTT.

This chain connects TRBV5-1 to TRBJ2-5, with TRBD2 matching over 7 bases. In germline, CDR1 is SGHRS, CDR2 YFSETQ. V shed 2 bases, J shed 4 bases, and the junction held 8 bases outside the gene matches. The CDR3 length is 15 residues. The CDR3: CASSLGGRVGETQYF. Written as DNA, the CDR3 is TGCGCCAGCAGCTTAGGTGGGAGGGTCGGAGAGACCCAGTACTTC.

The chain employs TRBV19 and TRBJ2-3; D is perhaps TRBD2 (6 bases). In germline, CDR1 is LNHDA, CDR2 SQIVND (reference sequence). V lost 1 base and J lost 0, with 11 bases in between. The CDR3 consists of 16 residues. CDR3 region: CASSIVGGMSTDTQYF. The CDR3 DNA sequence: TGTGCCAGTAGTATAGTGGGGGGAATGAGCACAGATACGCAGTATTTT.

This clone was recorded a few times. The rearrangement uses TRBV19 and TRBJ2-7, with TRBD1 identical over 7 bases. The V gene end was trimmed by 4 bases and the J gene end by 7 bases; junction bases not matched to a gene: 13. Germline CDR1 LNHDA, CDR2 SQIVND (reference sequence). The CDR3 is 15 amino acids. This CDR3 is CASSKTLTGDREQYF. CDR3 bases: TGTGCCAGTAGTAAAACCTTAACAGGGGATCGAGAGCAGTACTTC.

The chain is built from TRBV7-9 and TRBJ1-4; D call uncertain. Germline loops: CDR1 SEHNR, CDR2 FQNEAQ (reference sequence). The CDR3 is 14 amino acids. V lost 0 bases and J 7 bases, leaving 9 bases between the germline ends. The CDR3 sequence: CASSLALTGEKLFF. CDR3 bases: TGTGCCAGCAGCTTAGCGCTAACGGGTGAAAAACTGTTTTTT.

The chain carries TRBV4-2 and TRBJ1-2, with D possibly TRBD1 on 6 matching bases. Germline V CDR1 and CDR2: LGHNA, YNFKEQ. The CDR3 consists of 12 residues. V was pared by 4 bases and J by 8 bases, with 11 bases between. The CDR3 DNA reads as TGTGCCAGCAGCCGCACAGGGTACGGCTACACCTTC. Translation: CASSRTGYGYTF.

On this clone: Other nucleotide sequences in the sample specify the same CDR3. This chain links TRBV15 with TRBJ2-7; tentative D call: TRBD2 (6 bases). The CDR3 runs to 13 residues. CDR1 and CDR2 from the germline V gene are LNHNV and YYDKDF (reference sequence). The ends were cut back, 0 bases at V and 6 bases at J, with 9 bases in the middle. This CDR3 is CATSRDNGGEQYF. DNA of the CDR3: TGTGCCACCAGCAGAGATAACGGGGGCGAGCAGTACTTC.

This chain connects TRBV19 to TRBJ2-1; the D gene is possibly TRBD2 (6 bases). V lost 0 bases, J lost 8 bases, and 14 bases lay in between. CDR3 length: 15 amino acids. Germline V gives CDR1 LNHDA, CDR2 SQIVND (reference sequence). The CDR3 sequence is CASSIDTGEFDEQFF. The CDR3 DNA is TGTGCCAGTAGTATAGATACGGGGGAGTTCGATGAGCAGTTCTTC.

The CDR3 DNA reads as TGTGCCAGCAGCTTAAACAGGGGCCAGCCCCAGCATTTT. Its translation: CASSLNRGQPQHF. The V call is TRBV7-2, the J call TRBJ1-5; 7 bases fit TRBD1. Germline CDR1 SGHTA, CDR2 FQGNSA. J lost 7 bases, V lost 2 bases, and 2 bases had no gene match. This CDR3 contains 13 residues.

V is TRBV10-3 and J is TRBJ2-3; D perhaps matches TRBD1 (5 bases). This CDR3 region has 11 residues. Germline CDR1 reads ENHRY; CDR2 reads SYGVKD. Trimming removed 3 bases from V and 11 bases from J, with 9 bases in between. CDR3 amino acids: CAISEGDWQYF. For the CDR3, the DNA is TGTGCCATCAGTGAAGGGGATTGGCAGTATTTT.

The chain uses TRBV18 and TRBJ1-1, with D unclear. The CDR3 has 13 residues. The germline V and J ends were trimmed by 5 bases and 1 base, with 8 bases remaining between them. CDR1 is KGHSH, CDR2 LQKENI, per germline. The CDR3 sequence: CASSASKNTEAFF. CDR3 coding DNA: TGTGCCAGCTCAGCCTCCAAGAACACTGAAGCTTTCTTT.

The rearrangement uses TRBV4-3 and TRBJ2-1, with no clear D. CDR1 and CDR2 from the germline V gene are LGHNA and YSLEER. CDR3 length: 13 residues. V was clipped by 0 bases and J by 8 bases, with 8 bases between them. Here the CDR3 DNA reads TGCGCCAGCAGCCAAGAGCTAATAGATGAGCAGTTCTTC. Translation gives CASSQELIDEQFF.

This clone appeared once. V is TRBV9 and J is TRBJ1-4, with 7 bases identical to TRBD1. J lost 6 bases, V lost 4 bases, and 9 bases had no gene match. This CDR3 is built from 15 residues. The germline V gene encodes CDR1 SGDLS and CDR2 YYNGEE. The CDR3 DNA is TGTGCCAGCAGCCCCTGGTCAGGGGGGCATGAAAAACTGTTTTTT. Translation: CASSPWSGGHEKLFF. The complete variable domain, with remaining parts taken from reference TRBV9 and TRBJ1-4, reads DSGVTQTPKHLITATGQRVTLRCSPRSGDLSVYWYQQSLDQGLQFLIQYYNGEERAKGNILERFSAQQFPDLHSELNLSSLELGDSALYFCASSPWSGGHEKLFFGSGTQLSVL.

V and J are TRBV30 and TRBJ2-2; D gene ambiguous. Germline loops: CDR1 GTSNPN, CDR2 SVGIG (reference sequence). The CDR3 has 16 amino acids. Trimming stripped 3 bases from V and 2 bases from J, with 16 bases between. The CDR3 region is CAWRGLTPLNTGELFF. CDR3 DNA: TGTGCCTGGAGGGGTTTGACACCCCTAAACACCGGGGAGCTGTTTTTT. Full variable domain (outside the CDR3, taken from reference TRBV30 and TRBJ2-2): SQTIHQWPATLVQPVGSPLSLECTVEGTSNPNLYWYRQAAGRGLQLLFYSVGIGQISSEVPQNLSASRPQDRQFILSSKKLLLSDSGFYLCAWRGLTPLNTGELFFGEGSRLTVL.

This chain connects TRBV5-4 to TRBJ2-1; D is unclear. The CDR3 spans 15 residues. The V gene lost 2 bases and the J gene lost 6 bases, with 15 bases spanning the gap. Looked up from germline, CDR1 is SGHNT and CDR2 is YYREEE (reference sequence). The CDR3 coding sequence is TGTGCCAGCAGCTTCGACCTCTACCTAGGCAATGAGCAGTTCTTC. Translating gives CASSFDLYLGNEQFF.

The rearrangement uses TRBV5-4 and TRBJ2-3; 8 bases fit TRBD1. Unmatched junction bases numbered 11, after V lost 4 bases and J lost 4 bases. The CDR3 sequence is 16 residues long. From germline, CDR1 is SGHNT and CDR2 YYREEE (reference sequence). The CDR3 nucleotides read TGTGCCAGCAGCCCAACACCGGGACAGGCATCAGATACGCAGTATTTT. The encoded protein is CASSPTPGQASDTQYF.

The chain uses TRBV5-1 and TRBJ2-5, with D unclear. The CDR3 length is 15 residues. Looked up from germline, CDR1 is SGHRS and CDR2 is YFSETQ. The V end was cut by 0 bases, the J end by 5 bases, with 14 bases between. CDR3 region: CASSLDGAPKETQYF. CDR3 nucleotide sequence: TGCGCCAGCAGCTTGGACGGAGCCCCGAAGGAGACCCAGTACTTC.

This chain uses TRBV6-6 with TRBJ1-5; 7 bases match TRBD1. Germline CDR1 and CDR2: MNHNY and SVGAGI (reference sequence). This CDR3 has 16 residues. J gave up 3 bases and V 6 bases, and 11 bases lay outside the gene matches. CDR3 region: CASRGQGGADNQPQHF. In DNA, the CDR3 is TGTGCCAGCAGGGGGCAGGGGGGGGCAGACAATCAGCCCCAGCATTTT.

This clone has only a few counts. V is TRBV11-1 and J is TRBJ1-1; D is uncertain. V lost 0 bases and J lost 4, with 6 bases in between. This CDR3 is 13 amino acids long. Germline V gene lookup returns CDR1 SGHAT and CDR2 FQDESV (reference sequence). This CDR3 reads CASSLAKFTEAFF. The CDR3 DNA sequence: TGTGCCAGCAGCTTAGCCAAGTTCACTGAAGCTTTCTTT.

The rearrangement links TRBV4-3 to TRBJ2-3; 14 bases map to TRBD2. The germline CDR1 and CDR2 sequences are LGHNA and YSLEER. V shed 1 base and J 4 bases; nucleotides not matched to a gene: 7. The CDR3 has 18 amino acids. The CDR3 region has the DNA TGCGCCAGCAGCCAAGGGCCCGGGACTAGCGGGAGCTCAGATACGCAGTATTTT. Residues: CASSQGPGTSGSSDTQYF.

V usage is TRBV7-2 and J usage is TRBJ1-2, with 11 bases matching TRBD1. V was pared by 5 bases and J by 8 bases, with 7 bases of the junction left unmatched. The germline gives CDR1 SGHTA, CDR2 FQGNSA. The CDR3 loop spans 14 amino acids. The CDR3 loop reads CASSRTGGARGYTF. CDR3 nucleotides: TGTGCCAGCAGCCGGACAGGGGGCGCACGGGGCTACACCTTC.